These 18 T cell receptor beta chains originate from one sample sequenced in a study of T-cell reconstitution after alpha-beta-depleted transplantation in children. TCRbeta library preparation incorporated unique molecular identifiers. TCRdb re-called the PCR reads with MiXCR, one entry per CDR3 protein. The sample lists fewer than 750,000 distinct CDR3 sequences; over 25% were seen once. This specimen was PBMCs, taken before TCRalphabeta/CD19-depleted stem cell transplant. These receptors were taken from a boy younger than two with Wiskott-Aldrich syndrome, due to receive a stem cell transplant.

This chain joins TRBV28 and TRBJ2-2; 8 bases are shared with TRBD1. Germline V lookup: CDR1 MDHEN, CDR2 SYDVKM. Trimming cost V 6 bases and J 5 bases; bases outside gene matches: 5. There are 14 residues in the CDR3. The CDR3 DNA reads TGTGCCAGCAGGGACAGGGTAGAAACCGGGGAGCTGTTTTTT. The encoded protein is CASRDRVETGELFF.

This clonotype was seen only a few times. The V call is TRBV15, the J call TRBJ2-7; tentatively, D is TRBD1 (7 bases). Per the germline V gene, CDR1 is LNHNV and CDR2 is YYDKDF (reference sequence). V dropped 4 bases and J dropped 1 base, with 14 bases sitting between them. This CDR3 has 15 amino acids. CDR3 nucleotide sequence: TGTGCCACCAGCACAGGGGGGCAGGGGTCCTACGAGCAGTACTTC. It codes for CATSTGGQGSYEQYF.

The chain has TRBV20-1 and TRBJ2-1, with TRBD1 matching over 8 bases. Germline assignment: CDR1 DFQATT and CDR2 SNEGSKA (reference sequence). V shed 3 bases, J shed 4 bases, and the junction held 14 bases outside the gene matches. CDR3 size: 17 residues. CDR3 region: CSASSPVGRGQYNEQFF. In DNA form, the CDR3 reads TGCAGTGCTAGTTCCCCCGTGGGCAGGGGGCAATACAATGAGCAGTTCTTC.

The chain joins TRBV2 to TRBJ2-5; TRBD1 matches at 7 bases. V lost 1 base and J lost 2; bases outside the gene matches: 7. Germline CDR1 is SNHLY and CDR2 is FYNNEI. The CDR3 totals 16 residues. The CDR3 loop is CASSEGDPGGQETQYF. The CDR3 nucleotides read TGTGCCAGCAGTGAAGGGGACCCAGGGGGACAAGAGACCCAGTACTTC.

V and J are TRBV7-9 and TRBJ2-1, with TRBD1 matching 11 bases. Per germline, CDR1 SEHNR and CDR2 FQNEAQ (reference sequence). This CDR3 spans 15 amino acids. The J segment lost 8 bases and the V segment lost 3 bases, leaving 6 bases of the junction unmatched. This chain's CDR3 is CASSFGQGAGDEQFF. The CDR3, as DNA: TGTGCCAGCAGCTTCGGACAGGGGGCGGGTGATGAGCAGTTCTTC.

The V call is TRBV28, the J call TRBJ2-3, with unresolved D. Germline V CDR1 and CDR2: MDHEN, SYDVKM. Trimming left V 5 bases short and J 0 bases short, with 12 bases between. This CDR3 has 15 amino acids. The CDR3 DNA sequence: TGTGCCAGCAGTCGCGGCCACCCTAGCACAGATACGCAGTATTTT. As protein: CASSRGHPSTDTQYF.

This clonotype was counted a few times. The gene calls are TRBV15 and TRBJ1-3; tentatively, D is TRBD1 (5 bases). CDR1 and CDR2 from the germline V gene are LNHNV and YYDKDF (reference sequence). The CDR3 totals 16 residues. V gave up 0 bases and J gave up 1 base, with 10 bases separating them. The CDR3 DNA sequence: TGTGCCACCAGCAGAGATCAGCCAGGGTCTGGAAACACCATATATTTT. Encoded protein: CATSRDQPGSGNTIYF.

This clonotype turned up a few times. J is TRBJ2-7 and V is TRBV19, with D unclear. CDR3 length: 13 amino acids. Between the trimmed V and J ends, which lost 6 bases and 3 bases, there was a span of 12 bases. Germline CDR1 and CDR2: LNHDA and SQIVND (reference sequence). CDR3 protein: CASSRTGRYEQYF. DNA of the CDR3: TGTGCCAGTAGCCGGACCGGGCGCTACGAGCAGTACTTC.

The rearrangement links TRBV29-1 to TRBJ2-7; D may be TRBD1 (5 bases). From germline, CDR1 is SQVTM and CDR2 ANQGSEA. V lost 7 bases and J lost 2, with 9 bases in between. The CDR3 covers 11 residues. CDR3 sequence (DNA): TGCAGCGCCAAAGGGGCCTACGAGCAGTACTTC. Encoded protein: CSAKGAYEQYF.

The V gene is TRBV11-1, the J gene TRBJ2-1; possibly TRBD1 or TRBD2 for D (5 bases each). The CDR3 sequence is 17 residues long. Germline V lookup: CDR1 SGHAT, CDR2 FQDESV (reference sequence). Trimming shortened V by 5 bases and J by 3 bases, and 20 bases separated the two germline ends. The CDR3 bases are TGTGCCAGCAGCGAGGGGATCCGGGACCCCAACTACAATGAGCAGTTCTTC. Its translation: CASSEGIRDPNYNEQFF.

This clonotype was observed a few times. The genes are TRBV15 and TRBJ1-2; D uncertain. With 0 bases removed from V and 10 bases from J, the gap between germline ends came to 9 bases. The length of the CDR3 is 12 residues. Germline CDR1 LNHNV, CDR2 YYDKDF (reference sequence). The CDR3 protein is CATSRDYWDYTF. DNA for the CDR3: TGTGCCACCAGCAGAGATTATTGGGACTACACCTTC.

This chain connects TRBV5-6 to TRBJ1-5; 8 bases agree with TRBD1. This CDR3 spans 17 amino acids. Germline-derived CDR1 and CDR2 are SGHDT and YYEEEE. J was trimmed by 3 bases and V by 8 bases; bases with no gene match: 16. The CDR3 bases are TGTGCCAGGGGAGCCGACAGGGGAGGGAAGAACAATCAGCCCCAGCATTTT. Translating gives CARGADRGGKNNQPQHF.

There are a few counts of this clonotype. The V gene is TRBV5-5, the J gene TRBJ2-3; 8 bases fit TRBD2. The V segment lost 1 base and the J segment 3 bases; nucleotides outside the gene matches: 7. The CDR3 runs 16 residues. Germline CDR1 reads SGHKS; CDR2 reads YYEKEE (reference sequence). CDR3: CASSLSASGLTDTQYF. For the CDR3, the DNA is TGTGCCAGCAGCTTGTCTGCTAGCGGGTTAACAGATACGCAGTATTTT.

As to this clonotype: One end of the junction does not line up with germline, which may come from a read error. The chain employs TRBV7-8 and TRBJ1-2, with D hard to call. Germline-derived CDR1 and CDR2 are SGHVS and FQNEAQ. The CDR3 covers 13 residues. The CDR3 is CATSPRRNYGYTF. As DNA, the CDR3 is TGTGCCACCAGCCCCCGACGTAACTATGGCTACACCTTC.

This clonotype was seen a handful of times. CDR3 residues: CASRPSGGRETQYF. CDR3 nucleotides: TGTGCCAGCAGACCATCAGGGGGCAGAGAGACCCAGTACTTC. The rearrangement uses TRBV7-2 and TRBJ2-5, with TRBD1 identical over 8 bases. The CDR3 runs to 14 residues. V shed 6 bases, J shed 4 bases, and the junction held 7 bases outside the gene matches. Germline V lookup: CDR1 SGHTA, CDR2 FQGNSA.

This clonotype was counted between two and nine times. The genes are TRBV5-1 and TRBJ2-1; no definite D call. Trimming removed 0 bases from V and 2 bases from J, with 9 bases in between. The CDR3 is made up of 15 amino acids. In germline, CDR1 is SGHRS, CDR2 YFSETQ. Here the CDR3 DNA reads TGCGCCAGCAGCTTGGGTTACTTCGCCTACAATGAGCAGTTCTTC. It translates to CASSLGYFAYNEQFF.

V is TRBV7-2 and J is TRBJ2-7; 8 nucleotides line up with TRBD2. The CDR3 has 15 amino acids. Germline V gives CDR1 SGHTA, CDR2 FQGNSA. J gave up 3 bases and V 1 base, and 5 bases lay outside the gene matches. This CDR3 is CASSLGRGGIYEQYF. CDR3 DNA sequence: TGTGCCAGCAGCTTAGGTCGGGGGGGGATCTACGAGCAGTACTTC.

This chain links TRBV18 with TRBJ1-1; possible D gene TRBD1, 6 bases. Per germline, CDR1 KGHSH and CDR2 LQKENI. The CDR3 has 15 amino acids. V was pared by 6 bases and J by 4 bases, with 18 bases between. DNA of the CDR3: TGTGCCAGCTCGAATGAGCAGGGGTTTGGCACTGAAGCTTTCTTT. The encoded protein is CASSNEQGFGTEAFF.